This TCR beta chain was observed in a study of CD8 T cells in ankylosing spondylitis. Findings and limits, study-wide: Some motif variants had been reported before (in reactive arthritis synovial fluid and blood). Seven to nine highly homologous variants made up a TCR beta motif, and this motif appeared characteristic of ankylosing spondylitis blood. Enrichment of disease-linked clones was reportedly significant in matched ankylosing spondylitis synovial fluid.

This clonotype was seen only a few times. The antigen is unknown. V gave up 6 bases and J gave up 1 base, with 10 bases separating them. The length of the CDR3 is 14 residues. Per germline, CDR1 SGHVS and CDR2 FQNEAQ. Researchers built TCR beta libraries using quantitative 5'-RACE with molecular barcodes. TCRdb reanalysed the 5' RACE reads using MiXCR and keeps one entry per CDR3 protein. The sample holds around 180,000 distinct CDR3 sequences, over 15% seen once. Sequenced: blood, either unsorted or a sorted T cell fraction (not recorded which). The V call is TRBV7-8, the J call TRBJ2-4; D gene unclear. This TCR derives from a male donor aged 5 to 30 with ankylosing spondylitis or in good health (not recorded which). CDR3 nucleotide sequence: TGTGCCAGCAGTCCTATGCTCGCCAAAAACATTCAGTACTTC. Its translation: CASSPMLAKNIQYF.